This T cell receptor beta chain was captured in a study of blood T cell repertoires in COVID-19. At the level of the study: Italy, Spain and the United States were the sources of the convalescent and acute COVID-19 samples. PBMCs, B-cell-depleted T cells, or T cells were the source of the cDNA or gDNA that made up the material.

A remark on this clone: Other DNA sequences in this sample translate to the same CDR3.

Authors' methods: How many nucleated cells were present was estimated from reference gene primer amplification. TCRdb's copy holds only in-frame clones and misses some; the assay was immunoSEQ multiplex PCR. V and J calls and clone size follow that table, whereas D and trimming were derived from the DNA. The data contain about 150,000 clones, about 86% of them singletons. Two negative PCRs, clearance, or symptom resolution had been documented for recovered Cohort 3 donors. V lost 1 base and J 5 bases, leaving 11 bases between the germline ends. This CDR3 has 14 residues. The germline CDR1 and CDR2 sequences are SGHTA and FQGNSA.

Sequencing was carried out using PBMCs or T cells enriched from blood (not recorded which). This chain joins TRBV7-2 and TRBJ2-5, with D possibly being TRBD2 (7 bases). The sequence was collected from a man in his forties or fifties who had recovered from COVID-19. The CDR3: CASSLEGGAETQYF. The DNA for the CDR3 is TGTGCCAGCAGCTTAGAGGGGGGGGCGGAGACCCAGTACTTC.